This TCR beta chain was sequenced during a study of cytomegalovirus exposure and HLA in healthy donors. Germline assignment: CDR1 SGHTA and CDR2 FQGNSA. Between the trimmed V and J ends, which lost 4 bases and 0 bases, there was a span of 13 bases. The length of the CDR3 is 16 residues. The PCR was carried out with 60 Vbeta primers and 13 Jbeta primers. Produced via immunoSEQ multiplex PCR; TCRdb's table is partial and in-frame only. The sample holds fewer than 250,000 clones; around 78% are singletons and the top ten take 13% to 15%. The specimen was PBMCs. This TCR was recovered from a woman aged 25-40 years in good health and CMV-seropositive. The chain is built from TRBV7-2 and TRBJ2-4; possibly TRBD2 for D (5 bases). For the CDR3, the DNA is TGTGCCAGCAGCTCCACCCCGACTAAAGCCAAAAACATTCAGTACTTC. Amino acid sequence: CASSSTPTKAKNIQYF.